The clone carrying this T cell receptor (beta chain) was observed at least ten times. Its target is not known. TCRbeta libraries were built with three rounds of nested PCR, modified from ARM-PCR. TCRdb reprocessed the multiplex PCR reads via MiXCR and lists one record per CDR3 protein. The table lists under 95,000 distinct CDR3 sequences, approximately 70% of them singletons. This sample's RNA came from whole unsorted tissue. The sample originates from a study of tumor and adjacent non-tumor tissue in lung cancer. Study-level points and caveats: Tumor TCR diversity, when higher, was linked to shorter survival. Compared with tumor, normal lung showed significantly lower TCR diversity.

V shed 7 bases and J 6 bases; nucleotides not matched to a gene: 8. CDR1 MNHNY and CDR2 SVGAGI come from the germline V gene (reference sequence). CDR3 length: 14 residues. The sequencing input was lung tumor tissue. The chain is built from TRBV6-6 and TRBJ1-5, with 8 nucleotides matching TRBD1. The origin of this receptor is a man aged 55 to 70 with non-small cell lung cancer. The CDR3 nucleotides are TGTGCCAGCAACGACAGGGGTTTCGTTCAGCCCCAGCATTTT. This translates into CASNDRGFVQPQHF.